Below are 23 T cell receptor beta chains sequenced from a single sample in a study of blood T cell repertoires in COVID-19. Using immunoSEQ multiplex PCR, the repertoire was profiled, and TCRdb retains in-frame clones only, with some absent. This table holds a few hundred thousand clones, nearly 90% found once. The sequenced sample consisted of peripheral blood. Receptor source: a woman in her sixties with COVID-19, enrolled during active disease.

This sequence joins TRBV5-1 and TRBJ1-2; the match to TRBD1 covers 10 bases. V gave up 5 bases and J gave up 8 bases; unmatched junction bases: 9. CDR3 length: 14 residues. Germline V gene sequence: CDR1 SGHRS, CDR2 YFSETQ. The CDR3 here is CASSYGDRGKGYTF. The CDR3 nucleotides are TGCGCCAGCAGTTATGGGGACAGGGGAAAAGGCTACACCTTC.

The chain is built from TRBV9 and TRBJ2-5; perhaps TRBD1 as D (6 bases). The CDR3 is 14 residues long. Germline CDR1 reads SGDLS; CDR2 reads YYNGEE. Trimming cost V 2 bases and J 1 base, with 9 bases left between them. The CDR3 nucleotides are TGTGCCAGCAGCGTGACAGGAGCCCAAGAGACCCAGTACTTC. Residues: CASSVTGAQETQYF.

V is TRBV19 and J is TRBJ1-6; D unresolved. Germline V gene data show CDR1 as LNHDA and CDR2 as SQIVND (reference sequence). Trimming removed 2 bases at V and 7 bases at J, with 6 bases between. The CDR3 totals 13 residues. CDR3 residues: CASSIRGNSPLHF. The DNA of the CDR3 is TGTGCCAGTAGTATACGAGGAAATTCACCCCTCCACTTT. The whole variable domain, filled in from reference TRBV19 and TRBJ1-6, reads DGGITQSPKYLFRKEGQNVTLSCEQNLNHDAMYWYRQDPGQGLRLIYYSQIVNDFQKGDIAEGYSVSREKKESFPLTVTSAQKNPTAFYLCASSIRGNSPLHFGNGTRLTVT.

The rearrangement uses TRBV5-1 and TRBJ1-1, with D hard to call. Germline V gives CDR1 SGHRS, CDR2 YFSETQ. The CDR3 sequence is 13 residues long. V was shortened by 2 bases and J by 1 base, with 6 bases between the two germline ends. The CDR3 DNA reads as TGCGCCAGCAGCTTTACAGCGAACACTGAAGCTTTCTTT. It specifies CASSFTANTEAFF.

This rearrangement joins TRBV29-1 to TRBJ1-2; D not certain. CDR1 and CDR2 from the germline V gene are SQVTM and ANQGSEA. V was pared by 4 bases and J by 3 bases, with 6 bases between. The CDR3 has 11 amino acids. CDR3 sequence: CSVGSDYGYTF. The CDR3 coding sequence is TGCAGCGTTGGGAGTGACTATGGCTACACCTTC.

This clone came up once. The CDR3, as DNA: TGTGCCAGCACTGAGACAGACACTTCCTACGAGCAGTACTTC. Translated: CASTETDTSYEQYF. The chain recombines TRBV2 with TRBJ2-7; TRBD1 is a possible D gene (5 bases). Germline CDR1 reads SNHLY; CDR2 reads FYNNEI. The CDR3 has 14 residues. Trimming shortened V by 7 bases and J by 1 base, and 14 bases separated the two germline ends.

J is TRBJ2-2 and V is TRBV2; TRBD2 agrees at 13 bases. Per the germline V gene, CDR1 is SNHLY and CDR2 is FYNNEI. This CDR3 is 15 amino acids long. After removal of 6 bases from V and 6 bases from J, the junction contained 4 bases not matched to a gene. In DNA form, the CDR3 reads TGTGCCAGCAGCACTAGCGGGGGGGCTGCCGGGGAGCTGTTTTTT. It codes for CASSTSGGAAGELFF.

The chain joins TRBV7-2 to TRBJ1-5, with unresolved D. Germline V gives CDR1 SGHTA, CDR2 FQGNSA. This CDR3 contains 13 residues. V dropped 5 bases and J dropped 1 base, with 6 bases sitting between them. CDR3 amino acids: CASSIRSNQPQHF. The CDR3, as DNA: TGTGCCAGCAGCATACGGAGCAATCAGCCCCAGCATTTT.

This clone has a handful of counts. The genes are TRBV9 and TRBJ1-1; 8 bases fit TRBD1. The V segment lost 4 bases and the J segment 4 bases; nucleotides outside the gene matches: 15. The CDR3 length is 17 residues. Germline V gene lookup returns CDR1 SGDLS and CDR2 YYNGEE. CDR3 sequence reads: CASSFRQGIVAGTEAFF. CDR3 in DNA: TGTGCCAGCAGCTTTCGACAGGGGATCGTGGCAGGCACTGAAGCTTTCTTT.

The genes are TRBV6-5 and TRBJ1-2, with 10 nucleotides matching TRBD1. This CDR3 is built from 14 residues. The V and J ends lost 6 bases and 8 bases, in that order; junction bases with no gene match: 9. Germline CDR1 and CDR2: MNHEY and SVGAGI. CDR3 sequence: CASRRGTGVRGYTF. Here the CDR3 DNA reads TGTGCCAGCAGACGGGGGACAGGGGTGAGGGGCTACACCTTC.

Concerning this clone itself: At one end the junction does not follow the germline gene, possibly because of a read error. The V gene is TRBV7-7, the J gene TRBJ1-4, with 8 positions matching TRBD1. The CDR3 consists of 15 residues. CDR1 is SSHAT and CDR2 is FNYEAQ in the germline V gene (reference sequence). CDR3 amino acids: CASSSRGRLGEKLFF. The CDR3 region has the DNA TGTGCTAGCAGCTCCAGGGGGCGTCTTGGTGAAAAACTGTTTTTT.

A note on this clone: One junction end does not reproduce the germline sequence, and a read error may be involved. The CDR3 is CASSFVNSGYTF. Here the CDR3 DNA reads TGTGCCAGCAGCTTTGTTAACTCTGGCTACACCTTC. V gene TRBV7-2 combines with J gene TRBJ1-2, with D uncertain. Germline-derived CDR1 and CDR2 are SGHTA and FQGNSA. The CDR3 is 12 amino acids. Supplemented by reference TRBV7-2 and TRBJ1-2, the full variable domain reads GAGVSQSPSNKVTEKGKDVELRCDPISGHTALYWYRQSLGQGLEFLIYFQGNSAPDKSGLPSDRFSAERTGGSVSTLTIQRTQQEDSAVYLCASSFVNSGYTFGSGTRLTVV.

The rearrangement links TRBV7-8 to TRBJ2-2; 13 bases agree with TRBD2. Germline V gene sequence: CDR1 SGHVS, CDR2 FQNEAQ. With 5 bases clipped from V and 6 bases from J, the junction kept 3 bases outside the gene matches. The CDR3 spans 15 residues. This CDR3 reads CASSPGLAGAGELFF. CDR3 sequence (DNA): TGTGCCAGCAGCCCAGGACTAGCGGGGGCCGGGGAGCTGTTTTTT.

CDR3 nucleotides: TGTGCCACGACGGACAGGGGACAAGAGACCCAGTACTTC. This encodes CATTDRGQETQYF. This chain uses TRBV2 with TRBJ2-5; 9 nucleotides match TRBD1. CDR1 is SNHLY, CDR2 FYNNEI, per germline. The J segment lost 2 bases and the V segment lost 10 bases, leaving 5 bases of the junction unmatched. CDR3 length: 13 amino acids.

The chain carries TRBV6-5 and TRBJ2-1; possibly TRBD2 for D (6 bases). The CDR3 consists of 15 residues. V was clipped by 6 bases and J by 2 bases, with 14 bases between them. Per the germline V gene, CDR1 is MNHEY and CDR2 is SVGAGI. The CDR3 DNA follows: TGTGCCAGCAGACGGCCGGGGGACCCCTACAATGAGCAGTTCTTC. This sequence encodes CASRRPGDPYNEQFF.

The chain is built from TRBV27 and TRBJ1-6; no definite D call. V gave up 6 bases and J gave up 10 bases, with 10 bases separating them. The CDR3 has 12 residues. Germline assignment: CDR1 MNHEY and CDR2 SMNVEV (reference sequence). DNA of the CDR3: TGTGCCAGCAGCCCTCTCCGGTCACCCCTCCACTTT. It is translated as CASSPLRSPLHF.

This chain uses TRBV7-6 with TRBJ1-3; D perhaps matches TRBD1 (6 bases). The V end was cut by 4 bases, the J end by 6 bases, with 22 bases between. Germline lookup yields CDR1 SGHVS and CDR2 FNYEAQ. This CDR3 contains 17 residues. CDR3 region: CASSSIQGSGVVNTIYF. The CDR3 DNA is TGTGCCAGCAGCTCAATACAGGGAAGTGGGGTTGTAAACACCATATATTTT.

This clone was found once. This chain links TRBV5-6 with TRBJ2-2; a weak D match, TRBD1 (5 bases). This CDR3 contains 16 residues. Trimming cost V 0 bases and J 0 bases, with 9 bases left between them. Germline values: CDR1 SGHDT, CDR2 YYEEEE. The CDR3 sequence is CASSLAGSTNTGELFF. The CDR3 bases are TGTGCCAGCAGCTTGGCAGGGTCGACGAACACCGGGGAGCTGTTTTTT.

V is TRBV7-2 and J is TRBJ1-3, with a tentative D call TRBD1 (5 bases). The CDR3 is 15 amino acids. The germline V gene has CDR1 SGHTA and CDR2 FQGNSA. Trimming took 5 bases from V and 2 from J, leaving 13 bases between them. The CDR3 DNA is TGTGCCAGCAGCCAACAAAGGGGCGCTGGAAACACCATATATTTT. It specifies CASSQQRGAGNTIYF.

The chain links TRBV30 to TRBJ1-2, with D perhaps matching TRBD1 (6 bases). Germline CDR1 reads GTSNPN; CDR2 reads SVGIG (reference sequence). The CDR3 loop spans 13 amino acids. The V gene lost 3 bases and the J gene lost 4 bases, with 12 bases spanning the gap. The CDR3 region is CAWRSGVGYGYTF. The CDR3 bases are TGTGCCTGGAGATCAGGGGTGGGCTATGGCTACACCTTC.

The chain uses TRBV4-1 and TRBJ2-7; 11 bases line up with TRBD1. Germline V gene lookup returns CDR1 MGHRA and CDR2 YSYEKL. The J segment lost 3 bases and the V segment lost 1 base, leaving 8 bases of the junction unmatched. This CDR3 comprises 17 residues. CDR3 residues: CASSQAPVGTGGYEQYF. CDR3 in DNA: TGCGCCAGCAGCCAAGCACCCGTCGGGACAGGGGGCTACGAGCAGTACTTC.

As DNA, the CDR3 is TGCAGTGCTAGTCCTATAGGACAGGCCTACGAGCAGTACTTC. This sequence encodes CSASPIGQAYEQYF. V and J are TRBV20-1 and TRBJ2-7; TRBD1 agrees at 7 bases. This CDR3 has 14 residues. Germline CDR1 DFQATT, CDR2 SNEGSKA (reference sequence). After removal of 3 bases from V and 2 bases from J, the junction contained 7 bases not matched to a gene.

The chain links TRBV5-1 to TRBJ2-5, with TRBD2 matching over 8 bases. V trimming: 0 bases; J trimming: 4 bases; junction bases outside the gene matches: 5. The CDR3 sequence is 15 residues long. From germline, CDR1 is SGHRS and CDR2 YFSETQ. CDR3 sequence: CASSLVSSGGETQYF. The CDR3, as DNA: TGCGCCAGCAGCTTGGTCTCCAGCGGGGGAGAGACCCAGTACTTC.